The 32 T cell receptor beta chains in this list originate from one sample, sequenced in a study of T cell clones after liver transplantation. Only in-frame clones appear in the TCRdb table, and some are missing; sequencing was by immunoSEQ multiplex PCR. The sample contains under 85,000 clones, 75% to 85% of which appear only once. The source was CD4+ T cells from blood, collected 12 months after liver transplant. The receptors originated from a human patient who received a liver transplant. Some of the T cells may derive from the graft donor.

The genes are TRBV7-3 and TRBJ2-6, with D possibly called TRBD1 or TRBD2 (5 bases each). This CDR3 has 15 residues. V was pared by 3 bases and J by 2 bases, with 8 bases between. In germline, CDR1 is SGHTA, CDR2 FQGTGA. The CDR3 is CASSLGVAGANVLTF. The CDR3 nucleotides read TGTGCCAGCAGCTTGGGGGTGGCTGGGGCCAACGTCCTGACTTTC.

The V and J genes are TRBV18 and TRBJ1-1, with D possibly being TRBD1 (6 bases). The CDR3 loop spans 14 amino acids. Trimming left V 4 bases short and J 3 bases short, with 12 bases between. Germline CDR1 and CDR2: KGHSH and LQKENI. The DNA of the CDR3 is TGTGCCAGCTCACGGGACACCTTAGACACTGAAGCTTTCTTT. Residues: CASSRDTLDTEAFF.

The genes are TRBV19 and TRBJ1-5; tentative D call: TRBD1 (5 bases). Germline CDR1 reads LNHDA; CDR2 reads SQIVND (reference sequence). Trimming shortened V by 8 bases and J by 4 bases, and 9 bases separated the two germline ends. CDR3 length equals 12 residues. The CDR3 sequence: CASREGNQPQHF. In DNA, the CDR3 is TGTGCCAGTCGAGAGGGGAATCAGCCCCAGCATTTT.

The sample holds a few counts of this clone. The chain employs TRBV11-2 and TRBJ1-2; tentative D call: TRBD1 (6 bases). CDR3 size: 12 residues. Germline CDR1 SGHAT, CDR2 FQNNGV. The V and J ends lost 4 bases and 5 bases respectively, with 8 bases between them. CDR3 bases: TGTGCCAGCAGCTGGGACACGTATGGCTACACCTTC. Amino acids: CASSWDTYGYTF.

The chain links TRBV7-2 to TRBJ2-1; D call uncertain. Germline CDR1 reads SGHTA; CDR2 reads FQGNSA. The ends were cut back, 8 bases at V and 4 bases at J, with 6 bases in the middle. CDR3 length equals 11 residues. CDR3 loop: CASGSYNEQFF. CDR3 nucleotides: TGTGCCAGCGGGTCATACAATGAGCAGTTCTTC.

At least ten counts were recorded for this clone. This chain connects TRBV9 to TRBJ2-7; TRBD1 aligns across 8 bases. From germline, CDR1 is SGDLS and CDR2 YYNGEE. The CDR3 has 16 amino acids. V lost 0 bases to trimming and J lost 2 bases; unmatched junction nucleotides: 7. The CDR3, as DNA: TGTGCCAGCAGCGTAGGTGGGACAGGTTTTACCTACGAGCAGTACTTC. Residues: CASSVGGTGFTYEQYF.

The chain is built from TRBV10-3 and TRBJ1-4; no reliable D call. Trimming pared 10 bases from V and 1 base from J, leaving 13 bases between. CDR1 is ENHRY and CDR2 is SYGVKD in the germline V gene. The CDR3 consists of 14 residues. The chain's CDR3 is CATAFPQTNEKLFF. CDR3 nucleotides: TGTGCCACTGCCTTTCCCCAAACTAATGAAAAACTGTTTTTT.

This clone was recorded only once. J is TRBJ2-7 and V is TRBV28; D may be TRBD1 (6 bases). V shed 6 bases and J shed 4 bases, with 16 bases lying between them. Germline V lookup: CDR1 MDHEN, CDR2 SYDVKM. This CDR3 spans 14 amino acids. CDR3 DNA sequence: TGTGCCAGCAGGAGTTCAGGGGCAGGGTACGAGCAGTACTTC. It encodes CASRSSGAGYEQYF.

The chain couples TRBV7-6 to TRBJ2-3; D possibly corresponds to TRBD2 (6 bases). CDR1 and CDR2 (germline): SGHVS, FNYEAQ. Trimming shortened V by 2 bases and J by 3 bases, and 9 bases separated the two germline ends. The CDR3 is 14 amino acids. CDR3 DNA: TGTGCCAGCAGCTTATACGGGAGTACAGATACGCAGTATTTT. Encoded protein: CASSLYGSTDTQYF.

The count of this clone is one. This chain joins TRBV27 and TRBJ1-5; 7 bases align to TRBD1. Germline V gene sequence: CDR1 MNHEY, CDR2 SMNVEV (reference sequence). The CDR3 has 15 amino acids. V lost 6 bases and J lost 1; bases outside the gene matches: 6. The CDR3 nucleotides read TGTGCCAGCAGACCTGACAGGGTGAGCAATCAGCCCCAGCATTTT. It encodes CASRPDRVSNQPQHF.

About this clone itself: Other DNA sequences in this specimen translate into the identical CDR3. The chain recombines TRBV19 with TRBJ1-5; no firm D call. With 0 bases removed from V and 2 bases from J, the gap between germline ends came to 8 bases. CDR1 is LNHDA and CDR2 is SQIVND in the germline V gene (reference sequence). There are 15 residues in the CDR3. The CDR3, as DNA: TGTGCCAGTAGTATAGAAGCAACAGGCAATCAGCCCCAGCATTTT. Translating gives CASSIEATGNQPQHF.

J is TRBJ2-3 and V is TRBV7-8; D remains unclear. The germline CDR1 and CDR2 sequences are SGHVS and FQNEAQ. V lost 1 base, J lost 6 bases, and 5 bases lay in between. This CDR3 is built from 12 residues. The CDR3 sequence is CASSLGYDTQYF. DNA of the CDR3: TGTGCCAGCAGCTTAGGGTACGATACGCAGTATTTT.

The CDR3 nucleotides read TGTGCCAGCAGTTCCCCGCGGGGGACTAGATCCCTCTACGAGCAGTACTTC. Its translation is CASSSPRGTRSLYEQYF. The chain uses TRBV27 and TRBJ2-7; TRBD2 matches 8 bases. The CDR3 runs 17 residues. Unmatched junction bases numbered 14, after V lost 4 bases and J lost 3 bases. The V gene's germline CDR1 is MNHEY and CDR2 SMNVEV (reference sequence).

Written as DNA, the CDR3 is TGTGCCAGCAGCCGTAACTCCAATGAGCAGTTCTTC. Translated, it gives CASSRNSNEQFF. The rearrangement joins TRBV28 to TRBJ2-1; D is unresolved. The CDR3 has 12 residues. Germline CDR1 is MDHEN and CDR2 is SYDVKM. The V and J ends lost 6 bases and 6 bases respectively, with 9 bases between them.

The V and J genes are TRBV19 and TRBJ2-4, with 7 bases fitting TRBD2. V was pared by 9 bases and J by 0 bases, with 20 bases of the junction left unmatched. Germline loops: CDR1 LNHDA, CDR2 SQIVND (reference sequence). The length of the CDR3 is 19 residues. CDR3 coding DNA: TGTGCCAGCCGGAAGGCAGGGAGGGCAATTGGGATAGCCAAAAACATTCAGTACTTC. Translating gives CASRKAGRAIGIAKNIQYF.

The chain has TRBV5-8 and TRBJ1-2, with D perhaps matching TRBD1 (5 bases). The germline V gene has CDR1 SGHTS and CDR2 YDEGEE. The ends were cut back, 0 bases at V and 3 bases at J, with 9 bases in the middle. The CDR3 extends over 14 amino acids. The chain's CDR3 is CASSLVGTDYGYTF. For the CDR3, the DNA is TGTGCCAGCAGCTTGGTAGGGACGGACTATGGCTACACCTTC.

The rearrangement links TRBV7-2 to TRBJ2-7; D ambiguous. The CDR3 spans 12 residues. CDR1 is SGHTA and CDR2 is FQGNSA in the germline V gene. V was cut by 3 bases and J by 2 bases, with 5 bases left in between. The DNA of the CDR3 is TGTGCCAGCAGCTTCCAGCCCTACGAGCAGTACTTC. Amino acid sequence: CASSFQPYEQYF.

In this sample, this clone turned up a few times. The chain recombines TRBV5-7 with TRBJ1-5; 7 nucleotides align to TRBD1. TRBV5-7 is reported as an ORF; its role is uncertain. CDR3 length: 17 residues. After removal of 6 bases from V and 0 bases from J, the junction contained 12 bases not matched to a gene. CDR3: CASIDLDRDYSNQPQHF. In DNA form, the CDR3 reads TGTGCCAGCATCGACCTAGACAGGGACTATAGCAATCAGCCCCAGCATTTT.

This chain connects TRBV7-6 to TRBJ1-1; D unresolved. The germline V and J ends were trimmed by 1 base and 5 bases, with 8 bases remaining between them. This CDR3 spans 13 amino acids. Germline CDR1 and CDR2: SGHVS and FNYEAQ. The CDR3: CASSLGGVTEAFF. CDR3 DNA: TGTGCCAGCAGCTTAGGCGGGGTGACTGAAGCTTTCTTT.

The chain joins TRBV21-1 to TRBJ2-1; the table's D call TRBD2 went unverified against the DNA. TRBV21-1 is shown as a pseudogene. CDR3 length: 23 residues. The CDR3 DNA reads TGTGCCAGCAGCTTCCATTTCCGTCGGGGACAAGCCGTGCTAGCGGAAGAAAACAATGAGCAGTTCTTC. Translated: CASSFHFRRGQAVLAEENNEQFF.

CDR3 loop: CASSLAGTKNEQFF. CDR3 nucleotides: TGTGCCAGCAGTTTGGCCGGGACTAAGAATGAGCAGTTCTTC. The V and J genes are TRBV28 and TRBJ2-1; TRBD2 aligns across 7 bases. The germline gives CDR1 MDHEN, CDR2 SYDVKM. This CDR3 has 14 residues. The V and J ends lost 3 bases and 7 bases, in that order; junction bases with no gene match: 6. The complete variable domain, with remaining parts taken from reference TRBV28 and TRBJ2-1, reads DVKVTQSSRYLVKRTGEKVFLECVQDMDHENMFWYRQDPGLGLRLIYFSYDVKMKEKGDIPEGYSVSREKKERFSLILESASTNQTSMYLCASSLAGTKNEQFFGPGTRLTVL.

The gene calls are TRBV5-1 and TRBJ2-1; TRBD1 matches at 8 bases. J gave up 3 bases and V 1 base, and 9 bases lay outside the gene matches. Looked up from germline, CDR1 is SGHRS and CDR2 is YFSETQ. There are 17 residues in the CDR3. CDR3 nucleotides: TGCGCCAGCAGCTTGCGACCGGGACAGGACATCTACAATGAGCAGTTCTTC. Protein sequence: CASSLRPGQDIYNEQFF.

This chain connects TRBV2 to TRBJ1-5, with 7 bases lining up with TRBD1. J lost 6 bases, V lost 3 bases, and 5 bases had no gene match. This CDR3 has 14 residues. CDR1 SNHLY and CDR2 FYNNEI come from the germline V gene. DNA of the CDR3: TGTGCCAGCAGTGAGTCAGGGGGTGGTCAGCCCCAGCATTTT. Its translation is CASSESGGGQPQHF.

V gene TRBV4-1 combines with J gene TRBJ1-2, with no clear D. Germline CDR1 and CDR2: MGHRA and YSYEKL. V was cut by 0 bases and J by 4 bases, with 15 bases left in between. CDR3 length equals 16 residues. This chain's CDR3 is CASSQDRRADPYGYTF. As DNA, the CDR3 is TGCGCCAGCAGCCAAGATAGGAGGGCAGACCCCTATGGCTACACCTTC.

This rearrangement joins TRBV6-6 to TRBJ1-4; D may be TRBD1 (6 bases). The CDR3 is 16 amino acids. Germline V gene data show CDR1 as MNHNY and CDR2 as SVGAGI (reference sequence). Trimming took off 7 bases at V and 2 bases at J, with 17 bases between the two ends. This CDR3 reads CASTRGGLSTNEKLFF. For the CDR3, the DNA is TGTGCCAGCACCCGGGGGGGGCTGTCGACTAATGAAAAACTGTTTTTT.

On this clone itself: Other DNA sequences in this sample translate to the same CDR3. The chain carries TRBV2 and TRBJ1-1; D is possibly TRBD1 (5 bases). This CDR3 contains 13 residues. The germline V and J ends were trimmed by 6 bases and 4 bases, with 12 bases remaining between them. Germline CDR1 is SNHLY and CDR2 is FYNNEI. The CDR3 DNA follows: TGTGCCAGCAGCGTCGGGACGGGCACTGAAGCTTTCTTT. It is translated as CASSVGTGTEAFF.

CDR3 DNA sequence: TGCGCCAGCTCAGGGGGTCTCTTTAGCACAGATACGCAGTATTTT. Its protein is CASSGGLFSTDTQYF. V is TRBV10-2 and J is TRBJ2-3, with 7 bases aligning to TRBD1. V gave up 8 bases and J gave up 0 bases; unmatched junction bases: 8. This CDR3 is 15 amino acids long. In germline, CDR1 is WSHSY, CDR2 SAAADI.

V gene TRBV18 combines with J gene TRBJ2-2, with TRBD2 identical over 7 bases. This CDR3 contains 16 residues. Germline CDR1 is KGHSH and CDR2 is LQKENI. V lost 1 base to trimming and J lost 7 bases; unmatched junction nucleotides: 9. CDR3 sequence: CASSPQRQREYGELFF. DNA of the CDR3: TGTGCCAGCTCACCACAAAGGCAGCGGGAATACGGGGAGCTGTTTTTT.

The chain is built from TRBV30 and TRBJ2-3; D uncertain. V dropped 2 bases and J dropped 4 bases, with 13 bases sitting between them. This CDR3 has 14 residues. Germline CDR1 GTSNPN, CDR2 SVGIG (reference sequence). CDR3 DNA sequence: TGTGCCTGGAGTCCCTCGCTGGGCGCAGATACGCAGTATTTT. Protein product: CAWSPSLGADTQYF.

The CDR3 here is CASSSRPGPKAFF. DNA of the CDR3: TGTGCCAGCAGCTCTCGTCCCGGACCCAAAGCTTTCTTT. The chain carries TRBV28 and TRBJ1-1; D unresolved. This CDR3 is built from 13 residues. Deletions cut 6 bases from V and 9 bases from J, with 17 bases between. Germline V gene lookup returns CDR1 MDHEN and CDR2 SYDVKM. Filled out from reference TRBV28 and TRBJ1-1, the complete variable domain reads DVKVTQSSRYLVKRTGEKVFLECVQDMDHENMFWYRQDPGLGLRLIYFSYDVKMKEKGDIPEGYSVSREKKERFSLILESASTNQTSMYLCASSSRPGPKAFFGQGTRLTVV.

The chain carries TRBV5-1 and TRBJ1-1, with D tentatively TRBD1 (6 bases). V was trimmed by 1 base and J by 5 bases, leaving 21 bases between them. The germline CDR1 and CDR2 sequences are SGHRS and YFSETQ. The CDR3 covers 17 residues. The CDR3 spells CASSLWPTGSGRTEAFF. The CDR3 DNA sequence: TGCGCCAGCAGCTTGTGGCCCACAGGGTCCGGTAGGACTGAAGCTTTCTTT.

The chain employs TRBV5-4 and TRBJ2-2; no definite D call. The germline CDR1 and CDR2 sequences are SGHNT and YYREEE (reference sequence). V gave up 0 bases and J gave up 4 bases, with 10 bases separating them. This CDR3 contains 15 residues. CDR3 nucleotides: TGTGCCAGCAGCTTGGAGGGCGTAGGCACCGGGGAGCTGTTTTTT. It is translated as CASSLEGVGTGELFF.